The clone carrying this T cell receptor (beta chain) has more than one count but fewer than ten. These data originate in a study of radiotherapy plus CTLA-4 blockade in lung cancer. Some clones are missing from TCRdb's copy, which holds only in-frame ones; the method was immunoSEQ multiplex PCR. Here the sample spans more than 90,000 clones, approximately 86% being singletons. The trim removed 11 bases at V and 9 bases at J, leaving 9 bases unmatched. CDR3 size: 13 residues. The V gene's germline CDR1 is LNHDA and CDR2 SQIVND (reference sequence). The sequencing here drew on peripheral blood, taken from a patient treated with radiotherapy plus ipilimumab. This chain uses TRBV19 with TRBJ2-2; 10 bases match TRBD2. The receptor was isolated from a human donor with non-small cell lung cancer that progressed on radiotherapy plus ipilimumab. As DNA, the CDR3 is TGTGCCTCCGAGCGGGAGGGCCGATGGGAGCTGTTTTTT. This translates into CASEREGRWELFF.